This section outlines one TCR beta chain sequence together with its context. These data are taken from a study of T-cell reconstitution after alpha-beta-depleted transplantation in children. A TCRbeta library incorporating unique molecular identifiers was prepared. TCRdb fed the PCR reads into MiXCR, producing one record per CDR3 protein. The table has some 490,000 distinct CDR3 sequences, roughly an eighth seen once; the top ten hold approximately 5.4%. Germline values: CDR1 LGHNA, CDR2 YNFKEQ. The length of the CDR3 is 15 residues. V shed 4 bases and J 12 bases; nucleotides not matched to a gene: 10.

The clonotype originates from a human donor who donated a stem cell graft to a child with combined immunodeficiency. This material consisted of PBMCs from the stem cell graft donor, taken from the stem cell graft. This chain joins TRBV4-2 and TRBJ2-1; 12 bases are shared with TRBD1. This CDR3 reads CASSPSGTGGWVQFF. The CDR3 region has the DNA TGTGCCAGCAGCCCTAGCGGGACAGGGGGCTGGGTGCAGTTCTTC.